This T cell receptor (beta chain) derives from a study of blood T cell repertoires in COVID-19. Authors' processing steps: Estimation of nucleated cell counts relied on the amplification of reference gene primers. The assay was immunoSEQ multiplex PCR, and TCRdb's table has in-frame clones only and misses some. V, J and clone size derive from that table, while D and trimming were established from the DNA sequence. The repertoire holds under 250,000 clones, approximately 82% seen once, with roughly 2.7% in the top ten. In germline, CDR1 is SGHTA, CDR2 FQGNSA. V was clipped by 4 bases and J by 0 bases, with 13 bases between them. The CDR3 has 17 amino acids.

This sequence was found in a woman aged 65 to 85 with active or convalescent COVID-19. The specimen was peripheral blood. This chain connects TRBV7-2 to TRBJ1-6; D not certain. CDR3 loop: CASSSRRWVSYNSPLHF. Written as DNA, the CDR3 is TGTGCCAGCAGCTCCCGGCGGTGGGTCTCCTATAATTCACCCCTCCACTTT.